This T cell receptor (beta chain) came from a study of T cells in women clearing cervical HPV infection. Study background: Controls' single incident HPV16 infection cleared within 12 months without precancer. HLA type stays a possible confounder, typing being limited. Blood came at first lesion visit for cases, post-clearance for controls.

Clones were sequenced by immunoSEQ multiplex PCR, and TCRdb holds only the in-frame ones, with some missing. Its table records about 20,000 clones. Germline CDR1 is SEHNR and CDR2 is FQNEAQ (reference sequence). The CDR3 has 15 amino acids. In regard to this clone: The read comes to an end 3 residues before the CDR3 does, leaving the germline J gene to fill in the end.

Sequenced: blood buffy coat. The clonotype originates from a woman aged 18-70 years with a cervical HPV16 infection that either progressed to CIN3+ or cleared (not recorded which). This rearrangement joins TRBV7-9 to TRBJ2-3; possible D gene TRBD1, 5 bases. The CDR3 loop reads CASSLAGFAGQPQYF. The CDR3 DNA, read in part, is TGTGCCAGCAGCTTAGCAGGTTTCGCAGGGCAGCCG.